The 31 T cell receptor beta chains reported below all come from one sample, sequenced in a study of blood T cell repertoires in COVID-19. Clones were read by immunoSEQ multiplex PCR, and TCRdb kept only the in-frame ones, dropping some. The sample includes fewer than 150,000 clones, approximately 84% of them seen just once. The material sequenced was peripheral blood. These receptors came from a human donor in a cohort sampled during active COVID-19.

The rearrangement uses TRBV11-1 and TRBJ2-3, with D possibly TRBD1 on 5 matching bases. The germline V gene encodes CDR1 SGHAT and CDR2 FQDESV (reference sequence). The CDR3 is 15 residues long. The V end lost 1 base, the J end lost 0 bases, and 8 bases lay between the germline ends. CDR3: CASSLGQTSTDTQYF. The CDR3 bases are TGTGCCAGCAGCTTAGGACAGACAAGCACAGATACGCAGTATTTT.

This chain uses TRBV7-9 with TRBJ2-7, with D maybe TRBD1 (6 bases). V lost 2 bases, J lost 3 bases, and 14 bases lay in between. Germline V lookup: CDR1 SEHNR, CDR2 FQNEAQ (reference sequence). The CDR3 runs 15 residues. The CDR3 reads CASSLRQDSFYEQYF. In nucleotides, the CDR3 is TGTGCCAGCAGCTTACGTCAGGACAGCTTCTACGAGCAGTACTTC.

The rearrangement links TRBV19 to TRBJ2-7; 11 nucleotides line up with TRBD1. Germline V gives CDR1 LNHDA, CDR2 SQIVND (reference sequence). The CDR3 runs to 14 residues. V trimming: 9 bases; J trimming: 5 bases; junction bases outside the gene matches: 9. The CDR3, as DNA: TGTGCCAGCGGGACAGGGGGTTCTCGGAACGAGCAGTACTTC. Translating it yields CASGTGGSRNEQYF.

The chain uses TRBV29-1 and TRBJ2-3; a possible D gene is TRBD1 (6 bases). This CDR3 region has 12 residues. Trimming took 5 bases from V and 5 from J, leaving 11 bases between them. CDR1 and CDR2 from the germline V gene are SQVTM and ANQGSEA. The DNA of the CDR3 is TGCAGCGTTCGCAGGGGTGGAGATACGCAGTATTTT. The encoded protein is CSVRRGGDTQYF.

This clone was seen a few times. V is TRBV4-2 and J is TRBJ1-5; D is ambiguous. The CDR3 is 15 residues long. Germline V gene sequence: CDR1 LGHNA, CDR2 YNFKEQ. V was clipped by 0 bases and J by 1 base, with 7 bases between them. CDR3 loop: CASSQDSGSNQPQHF. CDR3 DNA sequence: TGTGCCAGCAGCCAAGATTCGGGGAGCAATCAGCCCCAGCATTTT.

V is TRBV27 and J is TRBJ1-4; TRBD1 is a possible D gene (6 bases). V lost 0 bases and J 8 bases, leaving 16 bases between the germline ends. In germline, CDR1 is MNHEY, CDR2 SMNVEV (reference sequence). The CDR3 spans 16 residues. Here the CDR3 DNA reads TGTGCCAGCAGTTTATCCAGGGGAGAGATCCGGGAAAAACTGTTTTTT. This sequence encodes CASSLSRGEIREKLFF.

The chain has TRBV19 and TRBJ1-2, with D perhaps matching TRBD1 (6 bases). The V end lost 7 bases, the J end lost 5 bases, and 23 bases lay between the germline ends. The CDR3 loop spans 16 amino acids. The germline V gene has CDR1 LNHDA and CDR2 SQIVND (reference sequence). CDR3 nucleotide sequence: TGTGCCAGTACTCATAAGGGAGACAGGACCTTGTATGGCTACACCTTC. The encoded protein is CASTHKGDRTLYGYTF.

This clone was recorded only once. V and J are TRBV5-4 and TRBJ1-2; TRBD1 matches at 12 bases. The germline V gene encodes CDR1 SGHNT and CDR2 YYREEE (reference sequence). The CDR3 runs 14 residues. Trimming at V came to 4 bases and at J to 7 bases, leaving 5 bases not matched to a gene. The CDR3 is CASSPGTGGGGYTF. The CDR3 coding sequence is TGTGCCAGCAGCCCCGGGACAGGGGGCGGTGGCTACACCTTC. Full variable domain (rest looked up from reference TRBV5-4 and TRBJ1-2): ETGVTQSPTHLIKTRGQQVTLRCSSQSGHNTVSWYQQALGQGPQFIFQYYREEENGRGNFPPRFSGLQFPNYSSELNVNALELDDSALYLCASSPGTGGGGYTFGSGTRLTVV.

This sequence joins TRBV29-1 and TRBJ2-7, with 8 positions matching TRBD1. CDR3 length: 12 amino acids. Germline V gives CDR1 SQVTM, CDR2 ANQGSEA. Here the CDR3 reads CSSTGADYEQYF. CDR3 DNA: TGCAGTTCGACAGGGGCGGACTACGAGCAGTACTTC.

This chain links TRBV9 with TRBJ1-3; 7 positions match TRBD1. Germline trimming cut 0 bases from V and 4 bases from J; bases unmatched to any gene: 10. The CDR3 consists of 17 residues. Germline assignment: CDR1 SGDLS and CDR2 YYNGEE. The CDR3 bases are TGTGCCAGCAGCGTAGGGGATCAGACAGGGTCGGGAAACACCATATATTTT. This codes for CASSVGDQTGSGNTIYF.

This chain connects TRBV10-1 to TRBJ2-3; D remains ambiguous. This CDR3 has 14 amino acids. The germline gives CDR1 WNHNN, CDR2 SYGVQD (reference sequence). Trimming left V 2 bases short and J 1 base short, with 7 bases between. CDR3 in amino acids: CASSELVGTDTQYF. The DNA for the CDR3 is TGCGCCAGCAGTGAGCTAGTTGGCACAGATACGCAGTATTTT.

The chain recombines TRBV19 with TRBJ2-3; D uncertain. The V end lost 5 bases, the J end lost 4 bases, and 7 bases lay between the germline ends. Germline CDR1 LNHDA, CDR2 SQIVND (reference sequence). The CDR3 consists of 12 residues. The CDR3 DNA sequence: TGTGCCAGTAGTCTGCAGTCAGATACGCAGTATTTT. Translating it yields CASSLQSDTQYF.

V gene TRBV18 combines with J gene TRBJ1-1; D not certain. The CDR3 length is 15 residues. Deletions cut 4 bases from V and 1 base from J, with 13 bases between. CDR1 is KGHSH, CDR2 LQKENI, per germline. CDR3 loop: CASSQGGHRNTEAFF. CDR3 sequence (DNA): TGTGCCAGCTCACAGGGAGGGCACAGGAACACTGAAGCTTTCTTT.

V usage is TRBV3-1 (or the pseudogene TRBV3-2) and J usage is TRBJ2-7, with no clear D. The CDR3 spans 12 residues. Trimming removed 0 bases at V and 6 bases at J, with 6 bases between. Germline CDR1 LGHDT, CDR2 YNNKEL (reference sequence). CDR3 sequence reads: CASSQDVGEQYF. DNA of the CDR3: TGTGCCAGCAGCCAAGACGTCGGCGAGCAGTACTTC.

The chain couples TRBV11-3 to TRBJ2-3; TRBD1 might be the D (7 bases). Germline lookup yields CDR1 SGHNT and CDR2 YENEEA. There are 16 residues in the CDR3. V was pared by 5 bases and J by 1 base, with 16 bases between. Here the CDR3 reads CASSQGDGGGTDTQYF. Written as DNA, the CDR3 is TGTGCCAGCAGCCAGGGGGACGGGGGCGGCACAGATACGCAGTATTTT. The complete variable domain, with remaining parts taken from reference TRBV11-3 and TRBJ2-3, reads EAGVVQSPRYKIIEKKQPVAFWCNPISGHNTLYWYLQNLGQGPELLIRYENEEAVDDSQLPKDRFSAERLKGVDSTLKIQPAELGDSAVYLCASSQGDGGGTDTQYFGPGTRLTVL.

The chain recombines TRBV5-1 with TRBJ2-7, with 10 nucleotides matching TRBD1. Germline CDR1 reads SGHRS; CDR2 reads YFSETQ. The CDR3 covers 14 residues. The V gene end was trimmed by 0 bases and the J gene end by 5 bases; junction bases not matched to a gene: 2. CDR3 residues: CASSLGGTGDEQYF. DNA of the CDR3: TGCGCCAGCAGCTTGGGAGGGACAGGGGACGAGCAGTACTTC.

This chain joins TRBV5-1 and TRBJ2-1; 12 bases align to TRBD2. This CDR3 has 15 residues. The germline gives CDR1 SGHRS, CDR2 YFSETQ. The ends lost 2 bases at V and 9 bases at J; junction bases unmatched: 6. In nucleotides, the CDR3 is TGCGCCAGCAGCTTCTCTAGCGGGGGGGCCCCTGAGCAGTTCTTC. Amino acid sequence: CASSFSSGGAPEQFF.

CDR3 coding DNA: TGTGCCAGCTCCCGGGGACAGTCCCCACTAAGGGGTTCACCCCTCCACTTT. Translation: CASSRGQSPLRGSPLHF. The V gene is TRBV2, the J gene TRBJ1-6, with 7 bases that match TRBD1. V shed 8 bases and J 9 bases; nucleotides not matched to a gene: 19. The germline gives CDR1 SNHLY, CDR2 FYNNEI. The CDR3 is 17 amino acids.

The chain carries TRBV27 and TRBJ1-5; D unclear. CDR3 size: 10 residues. CDR1 and CDR2 (germline): MNHEY, SMNVEV (reference sequence). Trimming took off 6 bases at V and 8 bases at J, with 5 bases between the two ends. CDR3 coding DNA: TGTGCCAGCAGACTTAAGCCCCAGCATTTT. Its translation: CASRLKPQHF.

The chain carries TRBV27 and TRBJ1-2; 8 bases align to TRBD1. The trim removed 2 bases at V and 6 bases at J, leaving 8 bases unmatched. This CDR3 has 15 residues. Germline CDR1 MNHEY, CDR2 SMNVEV (reference sequence). The CDR3 region is CASSLGQGAIDGYTF. In DNA, the CDR3 is TGTGCCAGCAGTTTAGGGCAGGGGGCAATCGATGGCTACACCTTC.

In its sample, this clone was seen once. CDR3 DNA: TGTGCCAGCAGCACCAGTGACAGGGGGCCCAACCGGGGAAATGAAAAACTGTTTTTT. It encodes CASSTSDRGPNRGNEKLFF. The V and J genes are TRBV14 and TRBJ1-4; 10 bases are shared with TRBD1. The CDR3 spans 19 residues. The V gene's germline CDR1 is SGHDN and CDR2 FVKESK. V lost 5 bases, J lost 5 bases, and 17 bases stayed unmatched.

The chain recombines TRBV6-5 with TRBJ1-2, with no clear D. V was clipped by 8 bases and J by 3 bases, with 16 bases between them. The CDR3 contains 14 residues. The germline V gene has CDR1 MNHEY and CDR2 SVGAGI. The CDR3 DNA sequence: TGTGCCAGCCGAAGGGAGCCCGTCGACTATGGCTACACCTTC. It yields the protein CASRREPVDYGYTF.

The gene calls are TRBV3-1 (or the pseudogene TRBV3-2) and TRBJ1-1; 10 bases are shared with TRBD1. V was clipped by 1 base and J by 7 bases; unmatched bases: 6. The CDR3 contains 15 residues. CDR1 LGHDT and CDR2 YNNKEL come from the germline V gene (reference sequence). The CDR3 DNA sequence: TGTGCCAGCAGCCAAGGACAGGGGGCGCCTAATGAAGCTTTCTTT. It is translated as CASSQGQGAPNEAFF.

Concerning this clone: One junction end does not reproduce the germline sequence, and a read error may be involved. The rearrangement uses TRBV7-7 and TRBJ2-7; the D gene is possibly TRBD1 (5 bases). The CDR3 is 17 amino acids. CDR1 and CDR2 from the germline V gene are SSHAT and FNYEAQ (reference sequence). This chain's CDR3 is CASSLRSNSQGSYEQYF. The CDR3 bases are TGTGCTAGCAGCTTAAGGTCAAATAGCCAGGGTTCCTACGAGCAGTACTTC.

The chain recombines TRBV5-5 with TRBJ2-7, with D tentatively TRBD2 (6 bases). Trimming cost V 3 bases and J 3 bases, with 13 bases left between them. In germline, CDR1 is SGHKS, CDR2 YYEKEE (reference sequence). The CDR3 has 14 amino acids. CDR3 nucleotide sequence: TGTGCCAGCAGCTGGTCGGGACTTCTCTACGAGCAGTACTTC. Translating gives CASSWSGLLYEQYF.

V gene TRBV9 combines with J gene TRBJ1-6; TRBD1 matches at 7 bases. The germline V gene encodes CDR1 SGDLS and CDR2 YYNGEE. The CDR3 runs 15 residues. Losses at the gene ends were 0 bases for V and 6 bases for J; bases not matched to a gene: 3. CDR3 residues: CASSVGGQSNSPLHF. CDR3 in DNA: TGTGCCAGCAGCGTAGGGGGACAGAGTAATTCACCCCTCCACTTT.

This clone was seen only a few times. The chain employs TRBV6-6 and TRBJ2-6, with D hard to call. Trimming took 5 bases from V and 0 from J, leaving 8 bases between them. This CDR3 spans 15 amino acids. Germline V gives CDR1 MNHNY, CDR2 SVGAGI (reference sequence). CDR3 loop: CASSIDFSGANVLTF. CDR3 DNA sequence: TGTGCCAGCAGTATCGACTTCTCTGGGGCCAACGTCCTGACTTTC.

The V and J genes are TRBV7-2 and TRBJ1-5; 10 bases line up with TRBD1. The ends lost 4 bases at V and 7 bases at J; junction bases unmatched: 4. Germline values: CDR1 SGHTA, CDR2 FQGNSA. The CDR3 sequence is 14 residues long. The DNA of the CDR3 is TGTGCCAGCAGCTCGACAGGGGGCGAACAGCCCCAGCATTTT. Amino acid sequence: CASSSTGGEQPQHF.

This sequence joins TRBV3-1 (or the pseudogene TRBV3-2) and TRBJ2-1, with 8 bases that match TRBD2. CDR1 LGHDT and CDR2 YNNKEL come from the germline V gene (reference sequence). V shed 4 bases, J shed 7 bases, and the junction held 9 bases outside the gene matches. The CDR3 loop spans 15 amino acids. CDR3 region: CASSRLSGGGNEQFF. CDR3 nucleotide sequence: TGTGCCAGCAGCCGACTCAGCGGGGGTGGTAATGAGCAGTTCTTC.

J is TRBJ1-2 and V is TRBV28, with 8 bases that match TRBD1. The junction had 9 bases not matched to a gene; V was cut back by 2 bases and J by 4 bases. Germline V gives CDR1 MDHEN, CDR2 SYDVKM. This CDR3 region has 16 residues. The CDR3 sequence: CASSLGGQEARYGYTF. In DNA form, the CDR3 reads TGTGCCAGCAGTTTAGGGGGACAGGAGGCTCGCTATGGCTACACCTTC.

V gene TRBV9 combines with J gene TRBJ2-7; possible D gene TRBD2, 5 bases. Germline-derived CDR1 and CDR2 are SGDLS and YYNGEE. The V end lost 0 bases, the J end lost 2 bases, and 9 bases lay between the germline ends. CDR3 size: 14 residues. In DNA, the CDR3 is TGTGCCAGCAGCGTAGCAACTAGTGCCTACGAGCAGTACTTC. Residues: CASSVATSAYEQYF.